Listed here is a single T cell receptor beta chain. This table comes from immunoSEQ multiplex PCR, and its TCRdb copy is limited to in-frame clones, with some not included. The profile shows about 18,000 clones, approximately 91% of them singletons. CDR3 length: 15 residues. Germline values: CDR1 SGHTA, CDR2 FQGNSA. Germline trimming cut 5 bases from V and 4 bases from J; bases unmatched to any gene: 6. Time point reported: pre-treatment baseline. Patients had no prior systemic cancer treatment, immunosuppressants or other active cancers. These data belong to a study of blood T cell dynamics during melanoma immunotherapy.

The TCR comes from a human donor with melanoma. This sample comprised blood, obtained from a patient treated with checkpoint blockade. This sequence joins TRBV7-2 and TRBJ2-2, with 8 bases that match TRBD1. Written as DNA, the CDR3 is TGTGCCAGCAGCCGGGACAGGCCCCCCACCGGGGAGCTGTTTTTT. Amino acids: CASSRDRPPTGELFF.